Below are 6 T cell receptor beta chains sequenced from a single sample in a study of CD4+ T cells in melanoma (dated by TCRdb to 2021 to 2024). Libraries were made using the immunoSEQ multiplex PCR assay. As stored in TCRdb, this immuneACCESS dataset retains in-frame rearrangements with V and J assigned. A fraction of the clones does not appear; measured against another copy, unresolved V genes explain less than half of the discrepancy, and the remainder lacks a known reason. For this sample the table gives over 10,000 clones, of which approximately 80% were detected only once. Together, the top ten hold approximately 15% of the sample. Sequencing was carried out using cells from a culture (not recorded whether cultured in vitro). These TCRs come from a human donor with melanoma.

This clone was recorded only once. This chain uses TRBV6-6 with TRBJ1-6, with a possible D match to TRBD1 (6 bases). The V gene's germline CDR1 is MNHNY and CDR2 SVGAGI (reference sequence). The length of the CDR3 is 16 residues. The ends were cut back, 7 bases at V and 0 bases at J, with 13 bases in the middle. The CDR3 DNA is TGTGCCAGCACCGAACAGGGAGGCTCCTATAATTCACCCCTCCACTTT. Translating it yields CASTEQGGSYNSPLHF.

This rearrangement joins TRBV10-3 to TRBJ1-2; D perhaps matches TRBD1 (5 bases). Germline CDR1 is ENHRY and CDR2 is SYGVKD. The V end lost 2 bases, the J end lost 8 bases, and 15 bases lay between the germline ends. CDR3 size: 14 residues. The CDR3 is CAISEVGQGRGYTF. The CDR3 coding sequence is TGTGCCATCAGTGAGGTAGGGCAGGGTAGAGGCTACACCTTC.

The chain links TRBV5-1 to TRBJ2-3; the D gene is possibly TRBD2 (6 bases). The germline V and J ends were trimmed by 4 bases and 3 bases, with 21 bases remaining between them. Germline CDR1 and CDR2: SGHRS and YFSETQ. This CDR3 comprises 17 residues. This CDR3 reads CASSVGRGDSWTDTQYF. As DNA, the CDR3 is TGCGCCAGCAGCGTGGGCAGAGGGGACTCTTGGACAGATACGCAGTATTTT.

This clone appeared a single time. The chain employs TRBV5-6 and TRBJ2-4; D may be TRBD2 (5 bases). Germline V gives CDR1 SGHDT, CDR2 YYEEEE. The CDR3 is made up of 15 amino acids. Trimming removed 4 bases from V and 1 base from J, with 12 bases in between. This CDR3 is CASSPEPGAKNIQYF. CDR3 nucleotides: TGTGCCAGCAGCCCGGAACCGGGGGCCAAAAACATTCAGTACTTC.

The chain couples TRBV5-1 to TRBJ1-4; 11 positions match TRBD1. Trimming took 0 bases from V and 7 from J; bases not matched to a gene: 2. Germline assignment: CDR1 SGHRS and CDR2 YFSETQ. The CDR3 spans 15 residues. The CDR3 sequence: CASSLGGTGGEKLFF. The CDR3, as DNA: TGCGCCAGCAGCTTGGGTGGGACAGGGGGTGAAAAACTGTTTTTT.

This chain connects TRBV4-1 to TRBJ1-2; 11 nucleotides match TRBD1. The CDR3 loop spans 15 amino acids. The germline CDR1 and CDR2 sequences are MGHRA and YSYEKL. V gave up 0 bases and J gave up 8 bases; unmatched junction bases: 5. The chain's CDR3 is CASSQDGQGARGYTF. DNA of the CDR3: TGCGCCAGCAGCCAAGATGGACAGGGGGCTCGGGGCTACACCTTC.